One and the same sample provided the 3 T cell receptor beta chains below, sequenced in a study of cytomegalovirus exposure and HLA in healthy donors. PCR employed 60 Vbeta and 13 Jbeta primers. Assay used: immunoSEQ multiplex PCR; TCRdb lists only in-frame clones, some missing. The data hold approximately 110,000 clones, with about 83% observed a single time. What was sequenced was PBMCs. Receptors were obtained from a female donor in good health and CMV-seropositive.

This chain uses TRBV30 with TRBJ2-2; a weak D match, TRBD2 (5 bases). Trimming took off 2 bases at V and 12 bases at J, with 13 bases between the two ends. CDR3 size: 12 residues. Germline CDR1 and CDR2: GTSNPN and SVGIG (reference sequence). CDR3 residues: CAWSRPLGQLFF. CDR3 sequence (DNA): TGTGCCTGGAGTCGACCACTAGGTCAGCTGTTTTTT.

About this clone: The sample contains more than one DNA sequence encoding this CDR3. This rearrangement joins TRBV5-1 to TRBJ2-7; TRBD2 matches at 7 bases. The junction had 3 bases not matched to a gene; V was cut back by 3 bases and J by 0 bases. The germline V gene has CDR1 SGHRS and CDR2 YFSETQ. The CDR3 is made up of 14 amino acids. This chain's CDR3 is CASSSGGSSYEQYF. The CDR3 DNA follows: TGCGCCAGCAGCTCCGGGGGGAGCTCCTACGAGCAGTACTTC.

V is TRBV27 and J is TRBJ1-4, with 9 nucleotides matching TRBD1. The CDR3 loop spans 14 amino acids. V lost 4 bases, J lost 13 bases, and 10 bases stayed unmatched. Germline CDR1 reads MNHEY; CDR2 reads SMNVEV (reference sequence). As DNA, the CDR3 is TGTGCCAGCAGTTCCGGACAGGGGAGGTACGGACTGTTTTTT. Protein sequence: CASSSGQGRYGLFF.